The sequence of this T cell receptor (beta chain) was determined in a study of CD8+CD57+ T cells in acquired aplastic anemia. For the study at large: Around 3.5 ug was the average amount of DNA from sorted CD4+ and CD8+ cells. General study findings and limits: Controls did not differ significantly from patients in CD8+ Simpson's diversity. The study identified roughly 29 CD8+ CDR3 sequences shared by patients and controls.

Concerning this clonotype itself: Its antigen is currently unknown.

V was pared by 4 bases and J by 3 bases, with 12 bases between. Per the germline V gene, CDR1 is DFQATT and CDR2 is SNEGSKA (reference sequence). The CDR3 is 13 amino acids. Sequencing involved patients with CD8+CD57+ cell expansion previously shown by flow cytometry. The enrolled patients all had severe acquired aplastic anemia. Genomic DNA constituted the template upon which TCR beta VDJ and CDR3 profiling was performed. TCRdb called the reads again in MiXCR, with one record for every CDR3 protein. The sample includes 80,000 or so distinct CDR3 sequences, roughly two thirds of them seen just once. The receptor was isolated from a human donor with aplastic anemia. The gene calls are TRBV20-1 and TRBJ2-5, with D perhaps assigned TRBD1 or TRBD2 (5 bases each). The sequenced sample was sorted CD4+, CD8+, or CD8+CD57+ T cells (not recorded which) from PBMCs. The CDR3, as DNA: TGCAGTGCTATGGGGGAGCACAAAGAGACCCAGTACTTC. It is translated as CSAMGEHKETQYF.